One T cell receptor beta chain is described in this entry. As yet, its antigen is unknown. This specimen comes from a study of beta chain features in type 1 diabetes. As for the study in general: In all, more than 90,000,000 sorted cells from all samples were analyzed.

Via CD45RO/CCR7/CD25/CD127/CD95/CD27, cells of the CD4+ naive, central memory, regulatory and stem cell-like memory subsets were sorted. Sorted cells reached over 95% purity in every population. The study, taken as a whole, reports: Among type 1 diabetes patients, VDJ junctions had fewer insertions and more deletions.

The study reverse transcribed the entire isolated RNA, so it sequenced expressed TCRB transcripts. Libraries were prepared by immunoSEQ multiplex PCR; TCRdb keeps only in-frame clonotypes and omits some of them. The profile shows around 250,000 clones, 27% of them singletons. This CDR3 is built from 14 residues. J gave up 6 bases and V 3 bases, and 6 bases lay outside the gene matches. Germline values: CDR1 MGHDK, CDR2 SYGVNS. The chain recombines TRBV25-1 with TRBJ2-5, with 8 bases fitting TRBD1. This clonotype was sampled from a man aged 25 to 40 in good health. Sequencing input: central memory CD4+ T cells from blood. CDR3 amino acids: CASSDPGGRKTQYF. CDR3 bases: TGTGCCAGCAGTGACCCAGGGGGCAGGAAGACCCAGTACTTC. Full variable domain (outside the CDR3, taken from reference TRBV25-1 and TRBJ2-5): EADIYQTPRYLVIGTGKKITLECSQTMGHDKMYWYQQDPGMELHLIHYSYGVNSTEKGDLSSESTVSRIRTEHFPLTLESARPSHTSQYLCASSDPGGRKTQYFGPGTRLLVL.